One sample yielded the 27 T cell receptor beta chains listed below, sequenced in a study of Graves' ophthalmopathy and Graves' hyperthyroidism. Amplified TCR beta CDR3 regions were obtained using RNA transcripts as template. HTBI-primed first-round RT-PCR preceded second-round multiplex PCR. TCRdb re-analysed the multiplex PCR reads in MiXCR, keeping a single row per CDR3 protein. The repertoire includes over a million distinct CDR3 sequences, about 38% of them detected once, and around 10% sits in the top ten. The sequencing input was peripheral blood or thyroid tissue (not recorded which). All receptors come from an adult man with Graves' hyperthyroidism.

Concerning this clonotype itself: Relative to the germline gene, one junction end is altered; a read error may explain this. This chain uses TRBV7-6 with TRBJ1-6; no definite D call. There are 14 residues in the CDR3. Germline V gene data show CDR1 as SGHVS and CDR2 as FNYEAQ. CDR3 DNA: TGTGCCAGCAGTCTCGCTGGGAATAATTCACCCCCCCACTTT. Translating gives CASSLAGNNSPPHF.

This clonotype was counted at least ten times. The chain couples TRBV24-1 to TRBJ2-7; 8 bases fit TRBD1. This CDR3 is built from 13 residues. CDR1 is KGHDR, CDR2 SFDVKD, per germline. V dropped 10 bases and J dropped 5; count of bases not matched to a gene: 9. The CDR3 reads CATSGQGNDEQYF. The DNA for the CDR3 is TGTGCCACTTCCGGACAGGGTAACGACGAGCAGTACTTC.

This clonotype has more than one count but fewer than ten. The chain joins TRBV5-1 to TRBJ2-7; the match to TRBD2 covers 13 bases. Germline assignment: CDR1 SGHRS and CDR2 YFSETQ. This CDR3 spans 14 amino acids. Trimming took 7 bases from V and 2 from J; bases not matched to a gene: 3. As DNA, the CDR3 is TGCGCCAGCGGACTAGCGGGAGAACCCTACGAGCAGTACTTC. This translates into CASGLAGEPYEQYF. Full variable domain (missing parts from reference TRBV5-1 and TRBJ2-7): KAGVTQTPRYLIKTRGQQVTLSCSPISGHRSVSWYQQTPGQGLQFLFEYFSETQRNKGNFPGRFSGRQFSNSRSEMNVSTLELGDSALYLCASGLAGEPYEQYFGPGTRLTVT.

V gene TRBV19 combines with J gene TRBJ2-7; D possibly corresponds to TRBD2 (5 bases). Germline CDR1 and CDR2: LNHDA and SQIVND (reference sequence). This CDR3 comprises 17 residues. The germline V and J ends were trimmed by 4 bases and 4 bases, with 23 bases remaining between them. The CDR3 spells CASSKSSGWRPRYEQYF. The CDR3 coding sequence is TGTGCCAGTAGTAAAAGCAGCGGCTGGAGGCCTAGATACGAGCAGTACTTC.

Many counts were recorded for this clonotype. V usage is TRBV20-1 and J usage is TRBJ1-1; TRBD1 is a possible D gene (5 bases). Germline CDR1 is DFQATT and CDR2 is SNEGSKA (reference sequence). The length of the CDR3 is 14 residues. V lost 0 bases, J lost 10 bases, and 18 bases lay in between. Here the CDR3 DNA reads TGCAGTGCTAGAGAGGGGGGAGGGCGACAGAGAGCTTTCTTT. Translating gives CSAREGGGRQRAFF.

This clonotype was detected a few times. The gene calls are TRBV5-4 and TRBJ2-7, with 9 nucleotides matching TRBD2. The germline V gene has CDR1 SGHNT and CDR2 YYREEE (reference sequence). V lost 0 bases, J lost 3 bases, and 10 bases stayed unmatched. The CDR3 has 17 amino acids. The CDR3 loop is CASSLGAGGGRGYEQYF. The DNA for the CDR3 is TGTGCCAGCAGCTTGGGTGCGGGAGGGGGAAGGGGCTACGAGCAGTACTTC.

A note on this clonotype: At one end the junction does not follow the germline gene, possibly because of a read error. The CDR3 spells CASSVEHRFYEQYF. The DNA for the CDR3 is TGTGCCAGTAGTGTAGAACACAGATTCTACGAGCAGTACTTC. The chain couples TRBV19 to TRBJ2-7, with D hard to call. The CDR3 runs 14 residues. From germline, CDR1 is LNHDA and CDR2 SQIVND (reference sequence).

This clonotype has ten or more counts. The CDR3 sequence is CASSLGTGDYTF. In DNA form, the CDR3 reads TGTGCCAGCAGCTTAGGGACAGGGGACTACACCTTC. The chain recombines TRBV7-9 with TRBJ1-2; TRBD1 matches at 9 bases. CDR1 and CDR2 from the germline V gene are SEHNR and FQNEAQ (reference sequence). This CDR3 contains 12 residues. After removal of 1 base from V and 10 bases from J, the junction contained 1 base not matched to a gene.

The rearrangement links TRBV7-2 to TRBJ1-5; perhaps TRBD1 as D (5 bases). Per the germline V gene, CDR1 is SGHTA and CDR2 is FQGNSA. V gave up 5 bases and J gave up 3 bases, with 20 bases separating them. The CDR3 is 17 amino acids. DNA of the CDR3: TGTGCCAGCAGCCCAGACGGCAGGGAGGGCCTCAATCAGCCCCAGCATTTT. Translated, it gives CASSPDGREGLNQPQHF.

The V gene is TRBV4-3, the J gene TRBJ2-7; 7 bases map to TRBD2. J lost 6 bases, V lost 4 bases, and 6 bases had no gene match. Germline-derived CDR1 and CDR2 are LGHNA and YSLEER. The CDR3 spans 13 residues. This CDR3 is CASSPAGIREQYF. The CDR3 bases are TGCGCCAGCAGCCCAGCGGGGATCCGCGAGCAGTACTTC.

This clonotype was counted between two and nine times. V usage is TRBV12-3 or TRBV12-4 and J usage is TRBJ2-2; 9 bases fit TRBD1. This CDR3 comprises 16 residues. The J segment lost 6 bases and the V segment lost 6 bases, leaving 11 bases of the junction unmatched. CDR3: CASSFLTGQGAGELFF. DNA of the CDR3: TGTGCCAGCAGCTTCCTAACGGGACAGGGTGCCGGGGAGCTGTTTTTT.

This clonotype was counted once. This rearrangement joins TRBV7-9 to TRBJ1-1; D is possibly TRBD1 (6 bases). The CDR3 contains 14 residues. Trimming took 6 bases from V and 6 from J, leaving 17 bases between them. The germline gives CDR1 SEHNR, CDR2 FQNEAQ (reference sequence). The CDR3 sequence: CASSETNRVAEAFF. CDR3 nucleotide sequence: TGTGCCAGCAGTGAGACTAACAGGGTCGCTGAAGCTTTCTTT.

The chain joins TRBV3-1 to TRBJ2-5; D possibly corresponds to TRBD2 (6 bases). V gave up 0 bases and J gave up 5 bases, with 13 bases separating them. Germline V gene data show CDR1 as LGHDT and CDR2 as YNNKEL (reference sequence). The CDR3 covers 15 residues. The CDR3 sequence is CASSQEVRSGETQYF. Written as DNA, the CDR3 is TGTGCCAGCAGCCAAGAGGTTAGAAGCGGGGAGACCCAGTACTTC.

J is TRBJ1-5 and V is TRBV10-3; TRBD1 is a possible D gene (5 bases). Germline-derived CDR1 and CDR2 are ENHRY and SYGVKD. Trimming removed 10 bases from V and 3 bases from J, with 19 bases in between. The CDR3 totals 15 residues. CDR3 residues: CASRKSDRSNQPQHF. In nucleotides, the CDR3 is TGTGCCAGCAGGAAATCCGACAGATCCAATCAGCCCCAGCATTTT.

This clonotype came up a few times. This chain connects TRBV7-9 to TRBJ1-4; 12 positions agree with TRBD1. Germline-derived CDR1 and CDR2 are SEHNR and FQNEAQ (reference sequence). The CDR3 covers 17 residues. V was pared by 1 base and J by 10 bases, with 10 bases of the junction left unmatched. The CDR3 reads CASSLEFGTGGSGKLFF. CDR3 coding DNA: TGTGCCAGCAGCTTAGAGTTCGGGACAGGGGGCTCTGGAAAACTGTTTTTT.

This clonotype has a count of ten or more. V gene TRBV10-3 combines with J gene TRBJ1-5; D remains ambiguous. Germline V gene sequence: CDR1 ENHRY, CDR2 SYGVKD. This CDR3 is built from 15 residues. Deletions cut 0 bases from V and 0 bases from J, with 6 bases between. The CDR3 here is CAISESVYSNQPQHF. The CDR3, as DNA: TGTGCCATCAGTGAGTCAGTGTATAGCAATCAGCCCCAGCATTTT.

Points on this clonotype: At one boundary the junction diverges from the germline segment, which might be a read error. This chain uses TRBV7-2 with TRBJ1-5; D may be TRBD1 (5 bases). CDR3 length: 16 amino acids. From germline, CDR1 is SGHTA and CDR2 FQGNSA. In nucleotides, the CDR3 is TGTGCCAGCAGTTTAGGCAGGGCTAGTAGCAATCAGCCCCAGCATTTT. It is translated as CASSLGRASSNQPQHF.

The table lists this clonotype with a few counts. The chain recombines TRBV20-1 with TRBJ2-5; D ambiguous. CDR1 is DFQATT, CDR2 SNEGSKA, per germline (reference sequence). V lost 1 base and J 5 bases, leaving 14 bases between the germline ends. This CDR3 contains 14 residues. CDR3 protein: CSARGAGNGETQYF. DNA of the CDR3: TGCAGTGCTAGAGGGGCTGGTAATGGGGAGACCCAGTACTTC.

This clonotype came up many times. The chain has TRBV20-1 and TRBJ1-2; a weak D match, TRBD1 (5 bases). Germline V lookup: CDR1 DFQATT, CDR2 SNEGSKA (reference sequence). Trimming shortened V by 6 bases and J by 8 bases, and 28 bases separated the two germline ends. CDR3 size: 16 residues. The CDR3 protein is CSATPPTGQFRFGYTF. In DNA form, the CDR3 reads TGCAGTGCCACGCCACCAACGGGGCAGTTCAGGTTCGGCTACACCTTC.

CDR3 coding DNA: TGTGCCAGCAGAGACAGGGATACTAACTATGGCTACACCTTC. Amino acid sequence: CASRDRDTNYGYTF. V and J are TRBV6-5 and TRBJ1-2; 7 bases align to TRBD1. Germline lookup yields CDR1 MNHEY and CDR2 SVGAGI. With V trimmed by 6 bases and J by 0 bases, 4 bases remained unmatched. The CDR3 is 14 amino acids.

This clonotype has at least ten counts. The CDR3 loop is CASTQWSGEQYF. Here the CDR3 DNA reads TGTGCCAGCACCCAATGGTCCGGCGAGCAGTACTTC. The V gene is TRBV7-9, the J gene TRBJ2-7; no reliable D call. The CDR3 extends over 12 amino acids. Trimming shortened V by 7 bases and J by 6 bases, and 13 bases separated the two germline ends. Germline lookup yields CDR1 SEHNR and CDR2 FQNEAQ (reference sequence).

The CDR3 bases are TGTGCCAGCAGCCACAGCCAGAACCTCGGGAGGGGCTACACCTTC. It specifies CASSHSQNLGRGYTF. The chain carries TRBV12-3 or TRBV12-4 and TRBJ1-2; D not resolved. Trimming took off 6 bases at V and 8 bases at J, with 22 bases between the two ends. The length of the CDR3 is 15 residues.

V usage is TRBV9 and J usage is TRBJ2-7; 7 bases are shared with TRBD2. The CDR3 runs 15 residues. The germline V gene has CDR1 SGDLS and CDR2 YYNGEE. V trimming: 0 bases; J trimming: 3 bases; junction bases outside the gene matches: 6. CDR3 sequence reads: CASSVEGTIIYEQYF. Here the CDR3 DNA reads TGTGCCAGCAGCGTAGAGGGGACTATCATCTACGAGCAGTACTTC.

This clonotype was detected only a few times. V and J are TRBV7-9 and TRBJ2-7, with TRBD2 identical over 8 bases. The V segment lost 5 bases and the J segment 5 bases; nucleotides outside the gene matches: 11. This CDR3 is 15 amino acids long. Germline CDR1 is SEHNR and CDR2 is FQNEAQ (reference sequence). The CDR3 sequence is CASSRGGGDLNEQYF. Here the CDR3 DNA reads TGTGCCAGCAGCCGGGGGGGGGGGGATCTTAACGAGCAGTACTTC.

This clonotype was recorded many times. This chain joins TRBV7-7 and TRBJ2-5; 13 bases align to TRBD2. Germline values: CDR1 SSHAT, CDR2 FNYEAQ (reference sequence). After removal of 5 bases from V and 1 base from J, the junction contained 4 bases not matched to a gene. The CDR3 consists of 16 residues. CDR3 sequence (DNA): TGTGCCAGCAGCCCAGGGACTAGCGGGGTCCAAGAGACCCAGTACTTC. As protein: CASSPGTSGVQETQYF.

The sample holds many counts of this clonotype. In DNA, the CDR3 is TGTGCCAGCAGGTGGGCTCATCAACTGTTTTTT. Translating it yields CASRWAHQLFF. This chain links TRBV5-8 with TRBJ1-4; no definite D call. Germline loops: CDR1 SGHTS, CDR2 YDEGEE. Trimming cost V 5 bases and J 12 bases, with 11 bases left between them. The CDR3 contains 11 residues. The whole variable domain, remainder taken from reference TRBV5-8 and TRBJ1-4, is EAGVTQSPTHLIKTRGQQATLRCSPISGHTSVYWYQQALGLGLQFLLWYDEGEERNRGNFPPRFSGRQFPNYSSELNVNALELEDSALYLCASRWAHQLFFGSGTQLSVL.

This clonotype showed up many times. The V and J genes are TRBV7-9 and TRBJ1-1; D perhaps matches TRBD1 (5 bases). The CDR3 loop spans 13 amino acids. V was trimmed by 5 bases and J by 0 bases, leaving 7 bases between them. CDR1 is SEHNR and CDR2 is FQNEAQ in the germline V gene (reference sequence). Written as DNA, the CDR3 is TGTGCCAGCAGCAAAGGGGTGAACACTGAAGCTTTCTTT. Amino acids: CASSKGVNTEAFF. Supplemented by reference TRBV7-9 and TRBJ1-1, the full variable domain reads DTGVSQNPRHKITKRGQNVTFRCDPISEHNRLYWYRQTLGQGPEFLTYFQNEAQLEKSRLLSDRFSAERPKGSFSTLEIQRTEQGDSAMYLCASSKGVNTEAFFGQGTRLTVV.